This passage covers 11 T cell receptor beta chains from one sample sequenced in a study of T cells in localized non-small cell lung cancer. Repertoires were generated with immunoSEQ multiplex PCR, while TCRdb's copy carries only in-frame clones and drops some. Among around 140,000 clones listed, roughly 90% were seen once. The material sequenced was peripheral blood, taken before any cancer treatment. Source of these receptors: an older female donor with stage I lung adenocarcinoma.

The V and J genes are TRBV10-3 and TRBJ1-3, with TRBD1 matching 11 bases. This CDR3 is built from 18 residues. Germline V gene lookup returns CDR1 ENHRY and CDR2 SYGVKD. Trimming took 7 bases from V and 3 from J; bases not matched to a gene: 14. This CDR3 is CAIKDRGRGSGHGNTIYF. CDR3 DNA sequence: TGTGCCATCAAGGACAGGGGGCGCGGATCGGGCCATGGAAACACCATATATTTT.

The chain carries TRBV20-1 and TRBJ2-3, with a weak D call TRBD2 (6 bases). The CDR3 is made up of 11 amino acids. Germline CDR1 is DFQATT and CDR2 is SNEGSKA (reference sequence). V lost 7 bases and J 4 bases, leaving 9 bases between the germline ends. The CDR3 coding sequence is TGCAGTGTAGGCGGGGCAGATACGCAGTATTTT. It is translated as CSVGGADTQYF.

The CDR3 loop reads CAIESLANTGELFF. CDR3 nucleotide sequence: TGTGCCATCGAAAGTCTAGCAAACACCGGGGAGCTGTTTTTT. The chain carries TRBV10-3 and TRBJ2-2, with a possible D match to TRBD2 (5 bases). This CDR3 contains 14 residues. Deletions cut 8 bases from V and 2 bases from J, with 12 bases between. From germline, CDR1 is ENHRY and CDR2 SYGVKD.

This chain uses TRBV18 with TRBJ2-2; 9 bases map to TRBD2. The CDR3 has 15 residues. Germline CDR1 reads KGHSH; CDR2 reads LQKENI. The J segment lost 3 bases and the V segment lost 5 bases, leaving 4 bases of the junction unmatched. In DNA, the CDR3 is TGTGCCAGCTCATCCCGACTAGCGGACACCGGGGAGCTGTTTTTT. Its protein product is CASSSRLADTGELFF.

This clone was counted a single time. The V call is TRBV5-6, the J call TRBJ1-1; tentative D call: TRBD1 (6 bases). The CDR3 is made up of 14 amino acids. Between the trimmed V and J ends, which lost 1 base and 3 bases, there was a span of 10 bases. Germline V CDR1 and CDR2: SGHDT, YYEEEE. CDR3: CASSLWGRYTEAFF. As DNA, the CDR3 is TGTGCCAGCAGCTTGTGGGGGCGCTACACTGAAGCTTTCTTT.

V usage is TRBV5-1 and J usage is TRBJ1-3, with a possible D match to TRBD1 (6 bases). There are 15 residues in the CDR3. Trimming stripped 1 base from V and 0 bases from J, with 8 bases between. The germline CDR1 and CDR2 sequences are SGHRS and YFSETQ. The CDR3 DNA is TGCGCCAGCAGCTTGTTAGGGGGCTCTGGAAACACCATATATTTT. Translating gives CASSLLGGSGNTIYF.

The chain employs TRBV9 and TRBJ2-7, with D tentatively TRBD2 (5 bases). CDR3 length: 15 amino acids. CDR1 is SGDLS and CDR2 is YYNGEE in the germline V gene. V was pared by 4 bases and J by 0 bases, with 14 bases between. The CDR3 sequence: CASSTTLRDSYEQYF. In DNA form, the CDR3 reads TGTGCCAGCAGCACCACTCTCCGGGACTCCTACGAGCAGTACTTC. The complete variable domain, with remaining parts taken from reference TRBV9 and TRBJ2-7, reads DSGVTQTPKHLITATGQRVTLRCSPRSGDLSVYWYQQSLDQGLQFLIQYYNGEERAKGNILERFSAQQFPDLHSELNLSSLELGDSALYFCASSTTLRDSYEQYFGPGTRLTVT.

This chain connects TRBV4-1 to TRBJ2-7; TRBD2 aligns across 11 bases. Germline values: CDR1 MGHRA, CDR2 YSYEKL. The V gene end was trimmed by 3 bases and the J gene end by 4 bases; junction bases not matched to a gene: 5. The CDR3 length is 15 residues. CDR3 coding DNA: TGCGCCAGCAGCCAGACACTAGCGGGGGTATACGAGCAGTACTTC. Its translation is CASSQTLAGVYEQYF.

The chain has TRBV18 and TRBJ2-2; 8 bases map to TRBD2. The CDR3 totals 16 residues. CDR1 and CDR2 from the germline V gene are KGHSH and LQKENI. V lost 4 bases to trimming and J lost 6 bases; unmatched junction nucleotides: 10. In DNA form, the CDR3 reads TGTGCCAGCTCACGCTTACTAGCGGAACATTCCGGGGAGCTGTTTTTT. This translates into CASSRLLAEHSGELFF.

The rearrangement links TRBV11-1 to TRBJ1-1; D gene ambiguous. Germline loops: CDR1 SGHAT, CDR2 FQDESV (reference sequence). The CDR3 is made up of 12 amino acids. Trimming pared 5 bases from V and 6 bases from J, leaving 10 bases between. CDR3 sequence reads: CASSPSGAEAFF. Written as DNA, the CDR3 is TGTGCCAGCAGCCCATCGGGCGCTGAAGCTTTCTTT.

V is TRBV4-2 and J is TRBJ2-3, with D uncertain. The CDR3 has 17 residues. V dropped 0 bases and J dropped 0 bases, with 13 bases sitting between them. Per germline, CDR1 LGHNA and CDR2 YNFKEQ. This chain's CDR3 is CASSQDHPPRSTDTQYF. The DNA for the CDR3 is TGTGCCAGCAGCCAAGATCACCCGCCCCGAAGCACAGATACGCAGTATTTT.